This TCR beta chain was profiled in a study of blood T cell repertoires in COVID-19. In the study overall: The samples span acute and convalescent COVID-19 from the United States, Italy and Spain. PBMCs, B-cell-depleted T cells, or T cells were the source of the cDNA or gDNA that made up the material.

In the original workflow: For nucleated cells, counts were estimated from reference gene primer amplification. TCRdb's table, derived via immunoSEQ multiplex PCR, lists solely in-frame clones and lacks some. V and J calls and clone size come straight from that table; D and trimming were deduced from the DNA. The data show 130,000 or so clones, about 88% seen once. Germline V lookup: CDR1 SGHRS, CDR2 YFSETQ. V was clipped by 4 bases and J by 0 bases; unmatched bases: 7. This CDR3 is 17 amino acids long. Sequenced input: peripheral blood. This TCR was recovered from a woman of 80 years or more with acute or convalescent COVID-19. The chain couples TRBV5-1 to TRBJ2-4; TRBD1 aligns across 10 bases. The CDR3 region has the DNA TGCGCCAGCAGCAAGGACAGGGGGTCTCTAGCCAAAAACATTCAGTACTTC. Translating gives CASSKDRGSLAKNIQYF.